What follows are 15 T cell receptor beta chains derived from one specimen sequenced in a study of blood T cell repertoires in COVID-19. The method was immunoSEQ multiplex PCR; TCRdb's version includes in-frame clones alone and lacks a portion of them. This sample carries around 150,000 clones, about 84% of them seen once, and the ten largest clones take 5%. Sequencing used peripheral blood. The source is a woman aged 50 to 60 with acute or convalescent COVID-19.

A single count supports this clone. The gene calls are TRBV14 and TRBJ1-2; tentative D call: TRBD1 (5 bases). The CDR3 consists of 16 residues. Trimming took 1 base from V and 4 from J, leaving 16 bases between them. The V gene's germline CDR1 is SGHDN and CDR2 FVKESK. In nucleotides, the CDR3 is TGTGCCAGCAGCCAAGGGTCAGGGATCTTGGGCTATGGCTACACCTTC. It specifies CASSQGSGILGYGYTF.

The rearrangement links TRBV4-3 to TRBJ2-1, with 8 bases that match TRBD2. The germline CDR1 and CDR2 sequences are LGHNA and YSLEER. This CDR3 is built from 16 residues. Losses at the gene ends were 2 bases for V and 5 bases for J; bases not matched to a gene: 8. CDR3 protein: CASSQYVGRGDNEQFF. The DNA of the CDR3 is TGCGCCAGCAGCCAATACGTCGGGAGGGGGGACAATGAGCAGTTCTTC.

CDR3 amino acids: CASSLVAGSTGELFF. DNA of the CDR3: TGCGCCAGCAGCTTGGTAGCGGGGTCAACCGGGGAGCTGTTTTTT. This rearrangement joins TRBV5-1 to TRBJ2-2, with 8 positions matching TRBD2. Trimming removed 0 bases from V and 5 bases from J; junction bases left unmatched: 3. This CDR3 region has 15 residues. Germline V gives CDR1 SGHRS, CDR2 YFSETQ.

This chain links TRBV2 with TRBJ1-1; D unclear. This CDR3 contains 13 residues. Trimming removed 4 bases at V and 0 bases at J, with 6 bases between. In germline, CDR1 is SNHLY, CDR2 FYNNEI. In nucleotides, the CDR3 is TGTGCCAGCAGTGCACAGTTGAACACTGAAGCTTTCTTT. Its translation is CASSAQLNTEAFF.

This clone occurred once. V is TRBV6-6 and J is TRBJ2-3, with 10 bases fitting TRBD2. CDR1 is MNHNY and CDR2 is SVGAGI in the germline V gene (reference sequence). Trimming at V came to 10 bases and at J to 3 bases, leaving 7 bases not matched to a gene. The CDR3 is 14 residues long. This CDR3 is CATAAGGKTDTQYF. CDR3 nucleotide sequence: TGTGCCACAGCAGCGGGGGGGAAAACAGATACGCAGTATTTT.

The chain recombines TRBV5-5 with TRBJ1-5; TRBD1 matches 11 bases. CDR1 is SGHKS and CDR2 is YYEKEE in the germline V gene (reference sequence). The CDR3 length is 17 residues. Trimming cost V 1 base and J 7 bases; bases outside gene matches: 10. The CDR3 region is CASSLLGQGAESQPQHF. The CDR3 coding sequence is TGTGCCAGCAGCTTGTTAGGACAGGGGGCCGAAAGCCAGCCCCAGCATTTT.

The rearrangement uses TRBV7-2 and TRBJ2-1; the D gene is possibly TRBD2 (7 bases). The CDR3 loop spans 17 amino acids. CDR1 is SGHTA, CDR2 FQGNSA, per germline. The V end was cut by 5 bases, the J end by 8 bases, with 25 bases between. The CDR3 region has the DNA TGTGCCAGCAGCCGTGGAAATCAGAGGGGGGGGTCGGATGAGCAGTTCTTC. Protein sequence: CASSRGNQRGGSDEQFF.

This sequence joins TRBV6-5 and TRBJ2-7, with 7 bases aligning to TRBD1. The CDR3 covers 15 residues. V dropped 6 bases and J dropped 6; count of bases not matched to a gene: 14. Germline V CDR1 and CDR2: MNHEY, SVGAGI. The CDR3 nucleotides are TGTGCCAGCAGCGCCGGGACAGCACCACTGGGCGAGCAGTACTTC. It codes for CASSAGTAPLGEQYF.

The rearrangement joins TRBV12-3 or TRBV12-4 to TRBJ2-7; D call uncertain. There are 12 residues in the CDR3. Deletions cut 1 base from V and 4 bases from J, with 5 bases between. As DNA, the CDR3 is TGTGCCAGCAGTTTAGATCTTTACGAGCAGTACTTC. Protein: CASSLDLYEQYF.

This chain joins TRBV9 and TRBJ1-2, with TRBD1 matching over 8 bases. Germline lookup yields CDR1 SGDLS and CDR2 YYNGEE. The CDR3 spans 17 residues. With V trimmed by 3 bases and J by 3 bases, 13 bases remained unmatched. The CDR3 spells CASSATGGKRHHYGYTF. The CDR3 DNA reads as TGTGCCAGCAGCGCTACAGGGGGAAAACGGCATCACTATGGCTACACCTTC. Based on the CDR3 plus reference TRBV9 and TRBJ1-2, the full variable domain is DSGVTQTPKHLITATGQRVTLRCSPRSGDLSVYWYQQSLDQGLQFLIQYYNGEERAKGNILERFSAQQFPDLHSELNLSSLELGDSALYFCASSATGGKRHHYGYTFGSGTRLTVV.

V and J are TRBV19 and TRBJ1-2; 7 bases are shared with TRBD1. With 3 bases clipped from V and 3 bases from J, the junction kept 7 bases outside the gene matches. Germline V gene data show CDR1 as LNHDA and CDR2 as SQIVND (reference sequence). The CDR3 contains 15 residues. CDR3 sequence (DNA): TGTGCCAGTAGTATTTCCGGGACAGCGCACTATGGCTACACCTTC. Its translation is CASSISGTAHYGYTF.

This clone came up a few times. The CDR3 region is CASSRPTGSGAEQFF. CDR3 nucleotide sequence: TGTGCCAGCAGCCGTCCGACAGGGTCGGGGGCTGAGCAGTTCTTC. V usage is TRBV7-2 and J usage is TRBJ2-1, with D possibly TRBD1 on 7 matching bases. Germline lookup yields CDR1 SGHTA and CDR2 FQGNSA. Deletions cut 5 bases from V and 9 bases from J, with 20 bases between. The CDR3 is 15 residues long.

The chain combines TRBV11-1 with TRBJ1-1, with D possibly TRBD1 on 6 matching bases. Germline assignment: CDR1 SGHAT and CDR2 FQDESV (reference sequence). The CDR3 totals 14 residues. V was pared by 1 base and J by 0 bases, with 6 bases between. The CDR3 DNA follows: TGTGCCAGCAGCTTAGGGGGGCTGAACACTGAAGCTTTCTTT. Encoded protein: CASSLGGLNTEAFF.

The chain couples TRBV7-6 to TRBJ2-1; possibly TRBD1 for D (6 bases). V gave up 5 bases and J gave up 5 bases, with 16 bases separating them. Per the germline V gene, CDR1 is SGHVS and CDR2 is FNYEAQ. This CDR3 spans 15 amino acids. CDR3 sequence: CASSVGQHPNNEQFF. The CDR3 DNA follows: TGTGCCAGCAGCGTTGGACAGCATCCTAACAATGAGCAGTTCTTC.

Only a few counts were recorded for this clone. The V and J genes are TRBV19 and TRBJ2-3, with D tentatively TRBD1 (6 bases). V was clipped by 5 bases and J by 2 bases, with 14 bases between them. The germline V gene has CDR1 LNHDA and CDR2 SQIVND (reference sequence). The CDR3 consists of 15 residues. CDR3 DNA: TGTGCCAGTAGTTCCCCTGGACAGATCACAGATACGCAGTATTTT. It codes for CASSSPGQITDTQYF. Looking up the rest from reference TRBV19 and TRBJ2-3 gives the full variable domain: DGGITQSPKYLFRKEGQNVTLSCEQNLNHDAMYWYRQDPGQGLRLIYYSQIVNDFQKGDIAEGYSVSREKKESFPLTVTSAQKNPTAFYLCASSSPGQITDTQYFGPGTRLTVL.